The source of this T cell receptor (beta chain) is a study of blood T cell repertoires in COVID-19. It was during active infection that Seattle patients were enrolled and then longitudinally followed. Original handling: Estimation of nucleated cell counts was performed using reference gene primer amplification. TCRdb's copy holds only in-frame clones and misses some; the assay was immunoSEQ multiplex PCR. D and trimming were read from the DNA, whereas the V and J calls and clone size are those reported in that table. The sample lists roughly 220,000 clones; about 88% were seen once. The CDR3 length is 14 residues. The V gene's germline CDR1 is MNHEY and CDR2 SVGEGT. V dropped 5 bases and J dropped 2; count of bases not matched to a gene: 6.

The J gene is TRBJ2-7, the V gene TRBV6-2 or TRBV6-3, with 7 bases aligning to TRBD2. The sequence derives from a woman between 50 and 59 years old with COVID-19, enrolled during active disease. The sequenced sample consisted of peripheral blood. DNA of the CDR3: TGTGCCAGCAGTGCCCAGCGGGGACCCTACGAGCAGTACGTC. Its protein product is CASSAQRGPYEQYV.